Listed below are T cell receptor beta chains from one sample, sequenced in a study of blood T cell repertoires in COVID-19. Sequencing used immunoSEQ multiplex PCR; TCRdb keeps in-frame clones, though not all of them. The sample holds about 210,000 clones, about 87% seen once. The source material was PBMCs or T cells enriched from blood (not recorded which). The receptors shown here come from a man aged 25 to 40 who had recovered from COVID-19. Each CDR3 is given with its conserved first and last residue. Fields, in order: CDR3 length, J gene, D gene, V gene, CDR3 DNA, CDR3 protein. A D gene is named only where the DNA matches it firmly.

cdr3_length: 12; j_call: TRBJ2-3; d_call: -; v_call: TRBV6-5; cdr3_nt: TGTGCCAGCAGGAGCGGCACAGATACGCAGTATTTT; cdr3_aa: CASRSGTDTQYF
cdr3_length: 15; j_call: TRBJ1-5; d_call: TRBD1; v_call: TRBV10-3; cdr3_nt: TGTGCCATCAGTCGGGACAGGGCCAGCAATCAGCCCCAGCATTTT; cdr3_aa: CAISRDRASNQPQHF
cdr3_length: 14; j_call: TRBJ2-1; d_call: TRBD1; v_call: TRBV15; cdr3_nt: TGTGCCACCAGCGCTGGACAGGCCGACAATGAGCAGTTCTTC; cdr3_aa: CATSAGQADNEQFF
cdr3_length: 14; j_call: TRBJ1-2; d_call: TRBD1; v_call: TRBV2; cdr3_nt: TGTGCCAGCAGACAACAGGGGGGTACCTATGGCTACACCTTC; cdr3_aa: CASRQQGGTYGYTF
cdr3_length: 17; j_call: TRBJ2-2; d_call: TRBD2; v_call: TRBV9; cdr3_nt: TGTGCCAGCAGCGCACCCCTAGCGGGAGGAGAAACCGGGGAGCTGTTTTTT; cdr3_aa: CASSAPLAGGETGELFF
cdr3_length: 16; j_call: TRBJ2-7; d_call: -; v_call: TRBV30; cdr3_nt: TGTGCCTGGAGGCCGGACACTTTCCCCTGGGGCTACGAGCAGTACTTC; cdr3_aa: CAWRPDTFPWGYEQYF
cdr3_length: 15; j_call: TRBJ2-7; d_call: -; v_call: TRBV19; cdr3_nt: TGTGCCAGTAGTCAAGCGGCGGGACTGCCCTACGAGCAGTACTTC; cdr3_aa: CASSQAAGLPYEQYF
cdr3_length: 14; j_call: TRBJ1-5; d_call: -; v_call: TRBV5-8; cdr3_nt: TGTGCCAGCAGCTTGCTGTTAGGCAATCAGCCCCAGCATTTT; cdr3_aa: CASSLLLGNQPQHF
cdr3_length: 14; j_call: TRBJ1-4; d_call: -; v_call: TRBV6-6; cdr3_nt: TGTGCCAGCAGTTACTCCGCAGGAGGAGAAAAACTGTTTTTT; cdr3_aa: CASSYSAGGEKLFF
cdr3_length: 14; j_call: TRBJ2-2; d_call: TRBD1; v_call: TRBV3-1/TRBV3-2; cdr3_nt: TGTGCCAGCAGACACAGGGGAAACACCGGGGAGCTGTTTTTT; cdr3_aa: CASRHRGNTGELFF
cdr3_length: 12; j_call: TRBJ2-1; d_call: -; v_call: TRBV5-1; cdr3_nt: TGCGCCAGCAGCGATCAGGGCGATGAGCAGTTCTTC; cdr3_aa: CASSDQGDEQFF
cdr3_length: 16; j_call: TRBJ2-3; d_call: -; v_call: TRBV7-8; cdr3_nt: TGTGCCAGCAGCTTAGAGGGACTCCTAGGCACAGATACGCAGTATTTT; cdr3_aa: CASSLEGLLGTDTQYF
cdr3_length: 15; j_call: TRBJ2-3; d_call: -; v_call: TRBV7-9; cdr3_nt: TGTGCCAGCAGCTCCCTCTCAGACTCCACAGATACGCAGTATTTT; cdr3_aa: CASSSLSDSTDTQYF
cdr3_length: 15; j_call: TRBJ1-5; d_call: TRBD1; v_call: TRBV15; cdr3_nt: TGTGCCACCAGCCCGACAGGGGGAAGCAATCAGCCCCAGCATTTT; cdr3_aa: CATSPTGGSNQPQHF
cdr3_length: 15; j_call: TRBJ2-1; d_call: -; v_call: TRBV11-3; cdr3_nt: TGTGCCAGCAGCTTAGAGGGAATGGGAGTAACGAAGCAGTTCTTC; cdr3_aa: CASSLEGMGVTKQFF
cdr3_length: 16; j_call: TRBJ2-7; d_call: TRBD2; v_call: TRBV4-1; cdr3_nt: TGCGCCAGCAGCCAAGAGGGCGGGGGAAGCTCCTACGAGCAGTACTTC; cdr3_aa: CASSQEGGGSSYEQYF
cdr3_length: 15; j_call: TRBJ1-3; d_call: -; v_call: TRBV20-1; cdr3_nt: TGCAGTGCTAGTCCCCTGGGGAGCTCTGGAAACACCATATATTTT; cdr3_aa: CSASPLGSSGNTIYF
cdr3_length: 17; j_call: TRBJ1-6; d_call: TRBD1; v_call: TRBV28; cdr3_nt: TGTGCCAGCAGTCCAATGCCGACAGGGGGGGCATATTCACCCCTCCACTTT; cdr3_aa: CASSPMPTGGAYSPLHF
cdr3_length: 15; j_call: TRBJ2-7; d_call: -; v_call: TRBV5-1; cdr3_nt: TGCGCCAGCCGATTGGGGGCCAGGGGCTCCTACGAGCAGTACTTC; cdr3_aa: CASRLGARGSYEQYF
cdr3_length: 15; j_call: TRBJ2-3; d_call: TRBD1; v_call: TRBV4-1; cdr3_nt: TGCGCCAGCAGCCAACCAGGGGGCGTCACAGATACGCAGTATTTT; cdr3_aa: CASSQPGGVTDTQYF